This T cell receptor (beta chain) is from a study of regulatory T cells in long-lasting Graves disease. Background on the study: It was over 5 years of antithyroid drugs, with positive TSH receptor antibodies, that meant persistent Graves' disease.

This clonotype was counted between two and nine times. The antigen is undetermined. Described time point: persistent/refractory GD, antithyroid drugs over 5 years with positive TRAb. PBMC RNA was the source of the TCR library. General study results and limits: The persistent group shared some 2,700 public clonotypes, more than the 950 to 1,000 shared by new patients. Persistent-disease Graves' patients showed less TCR diversity than new cases. Persistent disease was characterized by preferential usage of TRBV28, TRBJ1-2 and TRBJ2-5.

Germline V gene lookup returns CDR1 DFQATT and CDR2 SNEGSKA (reference sequence). The CDR3 length is 15 residues. V was trimmed by 1 base and J by 4 bases, leaving 13 bases between them. Researchers made TCR beta libraries by using iRepertoire HTBI primers and running Arm-PCR on CDR3 regions. TCRdb analysed the multiplex PCR reads with MiXCR anew, one entry per CDR3 protein. Of a few hundred thousand distinct CDR3 sequences detected, 20% to 30% appear once; the ten largest clones hold about 26%. This rearrangement joins TRBV20-1 to TRBJ2-2; D perhaps matches TRBD1 (6 bases). This sequence was found in a female donor with Graves disease. The sequencing used peripheral blood mononuclear cells (PBMCs), collected when the disease was refractory, from a patient treated with antithyroid drugs. CDR3 nucleotides: TGCAGTGCTAGAGCAGGGACAAGGGGCACCGGGGAGCTGTTTTTT. The encoded protein is CSARAGTRGTGELFF.